This T cell receptor (beta chain) was documented in a study of blood T cell repertoires in COVID-19. The wider study: Collection of acute and convalescent COVID-19 samples took place in the United States, Italy and Spain. The analysed material was cDNA or gDNA that came from T cells, B-cell-depleted T cells, or PBMCs.

Original processing methods: Reference gene primer amplification gave nucleated cell count estimates. Assay: immunoSEQ multiplex PCR; the TCRdb copy retains only in-frame clones and omits some. V and J calls and clone size are given by that table; D and trimming were obtained from the DNA. The data contain over 200,000 clones, more than 65% of them singletons. V gave up 3 bases and J gave up 3 bases, with 21 bases separating them. The CDR3 consists of 17 residues. Germline V lookup: CDR1 MNHEY, CDR2 SMNVEV (reference sequence). The V and J genes are TRBV27 and TRBJ2-7; a weak D match, TRBD2 (7 bases). Sequencing used peripheral blood. The sequence was obtained from a man in his forties or fifties who had recovered from COVID-19. In DNA, the CDR3 is TGTGCCAGCAGTTTTGGGGGGGCGCATTCGGCTGGCTACGAGCAGTACTTC. Translating it yields CASSFGGAHSAGYEQYF.